The sequence of this T cell receptor beta chain was determined in a study of blood T cell repertoires in COVID-19. The data were produced by immunoSEQ multiplex PCR, yet TCRdb's version contains in-frame clones alone and is incomplete. Here the sample spans 200,000 to 250,000 clones, roughly 85% being singletons. V gave up 5 bases and J gave up 6 bases; unmatched junction bases: 19. The CDR3 sequence is 18 residues long. CDR1 SEHNR and CDR2 FQNEAQ come from the germline V gene (reference sequence). The rearrangement links TRBV7-9 to TRBJ2-1, with TRBD2 matching 7 bases. Specimen: PBMCs or T cells enriched from blood (not recorded which). The receptor was isolated from a woman aged 45-59 years with acute COVID-19. The CDR3 nucleotides read TGTGCCAGCAGCGCCACTCCGGGACTATCCCATACCGTCAATGAGCAGTTCTTC. Translating gives CASSATPGLSHTVNEQFF.